The subject of this entry is one TCR beta chain. Its target is not known. These data belong to a study of cytomegalovirus exposure and HLA in healthy donors. PCR involved 60 Vbeta and 13 Jbeta primers. How the authors handled the data: Around 80 million unique TCR beta chains, roughly 11 million of them shared, were counted by a later analysis. TCRdb's table, derived via immunoSEQ multiplex PCR, lists solely in-frame clones and lacks some. That table is the source of V, J and clone size, and D and trimming were worked out from the DNA. The sample has approximately 160,000 clones, about 75% seen once. The length of the CDR3 is 15 residues. V gave up 4 bases and J gave up 1 base; unmatched junction bases: 7. Germline CDR1 SGHTS, CDR2 YDEGEE. Whole-study results and caveats: The likely explanation for a cluster of highly shared sequence variants was sequencing artifact.

The chain has TRBV5-8 and TRBJ1-1; 7 bases are a match to TRBD1. The TCR was taken from a male donor in good health and CMV-seropositive. Sequencing was performed on PBMCs. The CDR3 coding sequence is TGTGCCAGCAGCCGTCGGGACAGCGAGAACACTGAAGCTTTCTTT. As protein: CASSRRDSENTEAFF.